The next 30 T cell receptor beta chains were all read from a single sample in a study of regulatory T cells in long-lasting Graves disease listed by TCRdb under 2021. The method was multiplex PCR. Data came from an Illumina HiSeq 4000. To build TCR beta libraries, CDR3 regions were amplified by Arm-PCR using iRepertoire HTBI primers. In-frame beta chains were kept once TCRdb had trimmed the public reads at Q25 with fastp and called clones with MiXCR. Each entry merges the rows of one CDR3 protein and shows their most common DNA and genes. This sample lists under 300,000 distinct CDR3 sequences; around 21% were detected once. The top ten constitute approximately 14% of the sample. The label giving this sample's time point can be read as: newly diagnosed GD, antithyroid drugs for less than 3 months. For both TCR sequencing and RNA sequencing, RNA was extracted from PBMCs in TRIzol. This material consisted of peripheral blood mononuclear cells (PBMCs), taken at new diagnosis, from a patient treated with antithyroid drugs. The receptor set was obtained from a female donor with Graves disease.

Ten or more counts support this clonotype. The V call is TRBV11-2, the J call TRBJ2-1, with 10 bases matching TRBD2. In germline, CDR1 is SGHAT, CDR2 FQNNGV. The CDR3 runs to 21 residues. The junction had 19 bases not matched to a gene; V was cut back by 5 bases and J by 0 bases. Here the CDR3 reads CASSLPGGRLAGVGSYNEQFF. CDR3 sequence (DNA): TGTGCCAGCAGCCTGCCGGGGGGGCGGCTAGCGGGAGTGGGCTCCTACAATGAGCAGTTCTTC.

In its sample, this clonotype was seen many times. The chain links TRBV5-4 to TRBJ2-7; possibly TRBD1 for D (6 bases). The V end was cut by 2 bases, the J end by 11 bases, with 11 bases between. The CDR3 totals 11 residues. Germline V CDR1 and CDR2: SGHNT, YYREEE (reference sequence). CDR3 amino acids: CASSLQGSKYF. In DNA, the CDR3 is TGTGCCAGCAGCTTACAGGGTTCTAAGTACTTC.

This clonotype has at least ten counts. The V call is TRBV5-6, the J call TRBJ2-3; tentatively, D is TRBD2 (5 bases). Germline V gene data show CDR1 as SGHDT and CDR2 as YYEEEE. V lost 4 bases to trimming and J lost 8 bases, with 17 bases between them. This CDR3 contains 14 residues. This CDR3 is CASSPGTSFGTQYF. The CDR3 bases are TGTGCCAGCAGCCCGGGCACTAGTTTTGGTACGCAGTATTTT.

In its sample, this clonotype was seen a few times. The CDR3 loop reads CASSPPGQLGLYGYTF. For the CDR3, the DNA is TGTGCCAGCAGCCCCCCGGGACAGCTTGGACTTTATGGCTACACCTTC. The chain couples TRBV7-9 to TRBJ1-2; 7 bases line up with TRBD1. With V trimmed by 5 bases and J by 5 bases, 14 bases remained unmatched. CDR3 length equals 16 residues. Germline V gene lookup returns CDR1 SEHNR and CDR2 FQNEAQ (reference sequence).

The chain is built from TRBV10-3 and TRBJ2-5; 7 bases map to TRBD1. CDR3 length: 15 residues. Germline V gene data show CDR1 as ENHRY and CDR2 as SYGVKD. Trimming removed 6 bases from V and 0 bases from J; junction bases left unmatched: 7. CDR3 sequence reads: CAIRGDSTYQETQYF. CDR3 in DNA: TGTGCCATCAGGGGGGACAGCACGTACCAAGAGACCCAGTACTTC.

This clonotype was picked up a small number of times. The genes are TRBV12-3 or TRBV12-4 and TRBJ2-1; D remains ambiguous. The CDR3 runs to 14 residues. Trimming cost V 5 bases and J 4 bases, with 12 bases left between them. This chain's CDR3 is CASSLPDHYNEQFF. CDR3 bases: TGTGCCAGCAGTCTTCCGGACCATTACAATGAGCAGTTCTTC.

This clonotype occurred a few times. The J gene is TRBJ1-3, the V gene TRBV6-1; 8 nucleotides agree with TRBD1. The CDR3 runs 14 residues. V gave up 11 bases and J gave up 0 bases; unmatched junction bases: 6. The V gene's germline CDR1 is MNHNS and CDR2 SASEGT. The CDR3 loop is CAVRGPDSGNTIYF. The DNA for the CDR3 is TGTGCCGTCAGGGGGCCGGACTCTGGAAACACCATATATTTT.

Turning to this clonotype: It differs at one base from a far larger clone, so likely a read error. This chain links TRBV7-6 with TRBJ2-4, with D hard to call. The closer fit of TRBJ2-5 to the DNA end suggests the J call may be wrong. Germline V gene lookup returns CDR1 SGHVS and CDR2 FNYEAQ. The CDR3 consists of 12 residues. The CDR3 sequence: CASSFGSGTQYF. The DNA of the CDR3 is TGTGCCAGCAGCTTTGGGTCAGGGACCCAGTACTTC.

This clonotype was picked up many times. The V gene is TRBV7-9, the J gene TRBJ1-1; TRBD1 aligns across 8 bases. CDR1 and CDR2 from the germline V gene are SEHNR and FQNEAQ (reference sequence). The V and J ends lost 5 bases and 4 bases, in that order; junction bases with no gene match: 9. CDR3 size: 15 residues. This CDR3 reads CASSAGGAISTEAFF. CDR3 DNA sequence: TGTGCCAGCAGCGCAGGGGGCGCAATCAGCACTGAAGCTTTCTTT.

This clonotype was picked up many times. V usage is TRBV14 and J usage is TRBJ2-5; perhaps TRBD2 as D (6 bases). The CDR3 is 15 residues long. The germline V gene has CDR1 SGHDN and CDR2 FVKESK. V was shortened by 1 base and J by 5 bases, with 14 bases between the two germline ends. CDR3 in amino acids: CASSQVGGTRETQYF. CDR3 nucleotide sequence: TGTGCCAGCAGCCAAGTCGGGGGAACACGGGAGACCCAGTACTTC.

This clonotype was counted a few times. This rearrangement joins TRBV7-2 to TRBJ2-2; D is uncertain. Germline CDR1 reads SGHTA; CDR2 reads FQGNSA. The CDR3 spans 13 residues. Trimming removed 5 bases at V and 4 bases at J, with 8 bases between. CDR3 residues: CASSLRLTGELFF. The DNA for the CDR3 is TGTGCCAGCAGCCTTCGACTCACCGGGGAGCTGTTTTTT.

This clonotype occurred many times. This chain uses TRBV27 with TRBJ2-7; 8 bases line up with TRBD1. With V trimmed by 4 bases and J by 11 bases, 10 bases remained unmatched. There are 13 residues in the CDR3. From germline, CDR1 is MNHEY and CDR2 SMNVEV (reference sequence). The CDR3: CASSYISGGREYF. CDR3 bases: TGTGCCAGCAGTTACATTTCAGGGGGCCGGGAGTACTTC.

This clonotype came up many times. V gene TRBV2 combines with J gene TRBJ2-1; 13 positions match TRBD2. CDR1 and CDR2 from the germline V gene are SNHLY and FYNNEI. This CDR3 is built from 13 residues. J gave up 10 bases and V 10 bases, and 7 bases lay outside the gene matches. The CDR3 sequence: CATQALAGGEQFF. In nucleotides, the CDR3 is TGTGCCACTCAGGCACTAGCGGGGGGGGAGCAGTTCTTC.

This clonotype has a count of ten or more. CDR3 nucleotide sequence: TGCAGTGCTAGAGATCCCATGGCGGGAGCTCAAGATGAGCAGTTCTTC. Translated: CSARDPMAGAQDEQFF. V and J are TRBV20-1 and TRBJ2-1; 7 bases align to TRBD2. Germline V gene data show CDR1 as DFQATT and CDR2 as SNEGSKA (reference sequence). This CDR3 comprises 16 residues. V shed 0 bases and J 8 bases; nucleotides not matched to a gene: 13.

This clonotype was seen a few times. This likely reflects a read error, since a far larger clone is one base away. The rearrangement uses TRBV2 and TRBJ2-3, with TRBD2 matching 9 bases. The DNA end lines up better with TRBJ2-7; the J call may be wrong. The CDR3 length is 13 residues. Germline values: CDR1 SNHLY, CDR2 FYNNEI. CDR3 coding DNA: TGTGCCAGCTCCCTAGCGGGATTCTTTGAGCAGTACTTC. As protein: CASSLAGFFEQYF.

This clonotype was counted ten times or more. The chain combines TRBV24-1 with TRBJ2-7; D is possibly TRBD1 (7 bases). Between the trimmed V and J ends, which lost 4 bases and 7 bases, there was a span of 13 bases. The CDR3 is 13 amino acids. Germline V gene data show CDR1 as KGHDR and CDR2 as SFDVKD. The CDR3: CATSDTTGREQYF. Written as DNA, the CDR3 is TGTGCCACCAGTGACACGACAGGGAGGGAGCAGTACTTC.

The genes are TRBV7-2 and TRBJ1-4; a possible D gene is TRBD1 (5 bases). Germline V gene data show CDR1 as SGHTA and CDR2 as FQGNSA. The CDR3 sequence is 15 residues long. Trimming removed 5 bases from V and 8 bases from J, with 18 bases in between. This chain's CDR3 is CASSPRQLPDEKLFF. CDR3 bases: TGTGCCAGCAGCCCCCGACAGCTACCCGACGAAAAACTGTTTTTT.

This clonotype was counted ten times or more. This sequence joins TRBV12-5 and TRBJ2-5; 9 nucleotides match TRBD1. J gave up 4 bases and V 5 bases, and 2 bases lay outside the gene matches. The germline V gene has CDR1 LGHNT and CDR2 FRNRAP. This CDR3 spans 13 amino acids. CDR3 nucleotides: TGTGCTAGTGGTGTGGACAGGGGAGAGACCCAGTACTTC. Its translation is CASGVDRGETQYF.

The CDR3 is CASSEWGDQPQHF. The CDR3 DNA follows: TGCGCCAGCAGTGAGTGGGGCGATCAGCCCCAGCATTTT. The chain is built from TRBV10-1 and TRBJ1-5; D perhaps matches TRBD1 (5 bases). The CDR3 contains 13 residues. With 1 base removed from V and 5 bases from J, the gap between germline ends came to 6 bases. Germline V CDR1 and CDR2: WNHNN, SYGVQD (reference sequence).

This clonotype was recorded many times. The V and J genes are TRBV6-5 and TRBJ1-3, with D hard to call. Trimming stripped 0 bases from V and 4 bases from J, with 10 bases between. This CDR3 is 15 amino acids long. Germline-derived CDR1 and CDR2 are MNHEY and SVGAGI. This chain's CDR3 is CASSYSPSGGNTIYF. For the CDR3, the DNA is TGTGCCAGCAGTTACTCCCCGAGTGGGGGAAACACCATATATTTT.

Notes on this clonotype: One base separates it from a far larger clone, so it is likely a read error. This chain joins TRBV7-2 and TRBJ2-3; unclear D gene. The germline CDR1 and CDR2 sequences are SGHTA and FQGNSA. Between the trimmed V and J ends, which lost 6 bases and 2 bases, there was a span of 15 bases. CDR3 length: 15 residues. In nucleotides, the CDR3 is TGTGCCAGCAGTCCCGACTGGACCGACACAGATACGCAGTATTTT. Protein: CASSPDWTDTDTQYF.

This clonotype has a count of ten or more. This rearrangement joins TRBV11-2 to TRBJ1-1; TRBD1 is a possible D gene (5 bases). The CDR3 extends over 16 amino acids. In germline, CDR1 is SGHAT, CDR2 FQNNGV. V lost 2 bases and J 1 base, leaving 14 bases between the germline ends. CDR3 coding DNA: TGTGCCAGCAGCTTATCGTCTGGGGGGTGGAACACTGAAGCTTTCTTT. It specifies CASSLSSGGWNTEAFF.

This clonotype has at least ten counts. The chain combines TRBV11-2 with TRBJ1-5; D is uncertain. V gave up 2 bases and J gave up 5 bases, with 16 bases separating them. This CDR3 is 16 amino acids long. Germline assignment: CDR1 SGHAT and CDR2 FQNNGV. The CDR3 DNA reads TGTGCCAGCAGCTTAAGGCTGCGGGAAAAGGATCAGCCCCAGCATTTT. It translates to CASSLRLREKDQPQHF. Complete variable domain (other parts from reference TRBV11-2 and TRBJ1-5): EAGVAQSPRYKIIEKRQSVAFWCNPISGHATLYWYQQILGQGPKLLIQFQNNGVVDDSQLPKDRFSAERLKGVDSTLKIQPAKLEDSAVYLCASSLRLREKDQPQHFGDGTRLSIL.

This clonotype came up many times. CDR3 residues: CATSRESTPASYEQYF. The CDR3 nucleotides read TGTGCCACCAGCAGAGAGAGTACCCCTGCCTCCTACGAGCAGTACTTC. This sequence joins TRBV15 and TRBJ2-7; D is ambiguous. Germline-derived CDR1 and CDR2 are LNHNV and YYDKDF (reference sequence). This CDR3 comprises 16 residues. V shed 0 bases and J shed 0 bases, with 12 bases lying between them.

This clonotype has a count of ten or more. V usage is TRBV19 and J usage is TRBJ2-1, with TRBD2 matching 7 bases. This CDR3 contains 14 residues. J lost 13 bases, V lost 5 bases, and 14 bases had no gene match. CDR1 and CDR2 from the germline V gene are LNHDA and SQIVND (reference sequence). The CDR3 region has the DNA TGTGCCAGTAGTCCCGGGTTCGGGGGGAGCGGTCAGTTCTTC. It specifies CASSPGFGGSGQFF.

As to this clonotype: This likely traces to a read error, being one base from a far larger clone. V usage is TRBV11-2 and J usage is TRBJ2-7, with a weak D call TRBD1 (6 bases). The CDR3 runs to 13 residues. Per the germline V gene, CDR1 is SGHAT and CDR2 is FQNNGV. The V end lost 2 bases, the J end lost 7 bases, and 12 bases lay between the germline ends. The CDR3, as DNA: TGTGCCAGCAGCTTATGGTCAGGGGATGAGCAGTACTTC. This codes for CASSLWSGDEQYF.

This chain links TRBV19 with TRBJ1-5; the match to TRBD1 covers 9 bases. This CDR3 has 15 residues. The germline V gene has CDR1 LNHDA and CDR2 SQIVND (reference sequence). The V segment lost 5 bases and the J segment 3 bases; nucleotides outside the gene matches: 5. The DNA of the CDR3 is TGTGCCAGTAGTCCCGGGACAGGGATCAATCAGCCCCAGCATTTT. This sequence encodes CASSPGTGINQPQHF.

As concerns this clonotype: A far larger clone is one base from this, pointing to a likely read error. As DNA, the CDR3 is TGTGCCAGCAGGTCCGGGACAGGGGGTTCTTTAGAGCAGTACTTC. It codes for CASRSGTGGSLEQYF. The V gene is TRBV2, the J gene TRBJ2-3; TRBD1 aligns across 11 bases. The DNA end favors TRBJ2-7, so the J call may be wrong. The CDR3 consists of 15 residues. CDR1 is SNHLY and CDR2 is FYNNEI in the germline V gene.

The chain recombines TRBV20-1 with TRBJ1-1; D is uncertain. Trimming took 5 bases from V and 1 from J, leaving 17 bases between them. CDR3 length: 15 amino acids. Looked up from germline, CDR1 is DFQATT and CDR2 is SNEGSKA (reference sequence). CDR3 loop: CSAPREGGWNTEAFF. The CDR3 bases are TGCAGTGCTCCAAGGGAAGGCGGCTGGAACACTGAAGCTTTCTTT.

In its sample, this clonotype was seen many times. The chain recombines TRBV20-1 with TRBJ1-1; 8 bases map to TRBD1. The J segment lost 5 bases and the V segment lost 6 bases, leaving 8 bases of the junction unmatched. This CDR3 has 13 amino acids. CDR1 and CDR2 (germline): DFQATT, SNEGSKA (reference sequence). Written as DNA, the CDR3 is TGCAGTGCCGTAGACAGGGGAGGGACTGAAGCTTTCTTT. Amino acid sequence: CSAVDRGGTEAFF.